One sample yielded the 21 T cell receptor beta chains listed below, sequenced in a study of beta chain features in type 1 diabetes. Sequenced material consisted of expressed TCRB transcripts (all of the isolated RNA was reverse transcribed). Using immunoSEQ multiplex PCR, the repertoire was profiled, and TCRdb retains in-frame clones only, with some absent. There are 310,000 or so clones in the sample; approximately 10% occur only once, and about 0.015% lies in the top ten. Sequencing was carried out using naive CD4+ T cells from blood. All receptors come from a woman younger than 45 in good health.

This chain links TRBV18 with TRBJ2-2; 7 bases are a match to TRBD1. The CDR3 consists of 13 residues. The V and J ends lost 5 bases and 7 bases, in that order; junction bases with no gene match: 4. Germline-derived CDR1 and CDR2 are KGHSH and LQKENI. CDR3 amino acids: CASSGTVDGELFF. DNA for the CDR3: TGTGCCAGCTCAGGGACAGTCGACGGGGAGCTGTTTTTT.

This clone was found many times. The CDR3 bases are TGTGCCAGCCATCAAGCGGGAGAAGAGGGTGAGCAGTTCTTC. This gives the protein CASHQAGEEGEQFF. The chain recombines TRBV6-6 with TRBJ2-1, with TRBD2 identical over 8 bases. The CDR3 is 14 amino acids. The V segment lost 8 bases and the J segment 9 bases; nucleotides outside the gene matches: 12. Germline CDR1 is MNHNY and CDR2 is SVGAGI (reference sequence).

This clone was seen more than once but under ten times. This chain links TRBV5-1 with TRBJ2-7, with no clear D. Germline V gives CDR1 SGHRS, CDR2 YFSETQ. Trimming removed 4 bases at V and 2 bases at J, with 16 bases between. The CDR3 loop spans 15 amino acids. CDR3 protein: CASSQTGSPAYEQYF. As DNA, the CDR3 is TGCGCCAGCAGCCAGACCGGGTCTCCGGCCTACGAGCAGTACTTC. The full variable domain, in which reference TRBV5-1 and TRBJ2-7 provide the parts outside the CDR3, is KAGVTQTPRYLIKTRGQQVTLSCSPISGHRSVSWYQQTPGQGLQFLFEYFSETQRNKGNFPGRFSGRQFSNSRSEMNVSTLELGDSALYLCASSQTGSPAYEQYFGPGTRLTVT.

The chain has TRBV7-2 and TRBJ2-1; 9 nucleotides match TRBD1. Losses at the gene ends were 1 base for V and 7 bases for J; bases not matched to a gene: 8. CDR3 length: 16 amino acids. CDR1 and CDR2 from the germline V gene are SGHTA and FQGNSA. The CDR3 region is CASSLVVGTGWNEQFF. The CDR3 DNA reads as TGTGCCAGCAGCTTAGTAGTGGGGACAGGGTGGAATGAGCAGTTCTTC.

In this sample, this clone turned up a few times. V usage is TRBV11-1 and J usage is TRBJ2-1; 13 bases line up with TRBD2. Unmatched junction bases numbered 8, after V lost 5 bases and J lost 10 bases. Looked up from germline, CDR1 is SGHAT and CDR2 is FQDESV (reference sequence). This CDR3 is 15 amino acids long. CDR3 sequence reads: CASSPGLAGVPEQFF. For the CDR3, the DNA is TGTGCCAGCAGCCCAGGACTAGCGGGAGTGCCAGAGCAGTTCTTC.

The chain uses TRBV19 and TRBJ1-2, with D maybe TRBD1 (5 bases). The CDR3 is 14 amino acids. Germline loops: CDR1 LNHDA, CDR2 SQIVND (reference sequence). V was shortened by 4 bases and J by 2 bases, with 11 bases between the two germline ends. The CDR3 here is CASSKTQENYGYTF. DNA of the CDR3: TGTGCCAGTAGTAAGACACAGGAAAACTATGGCTACACCTTC. The complete variable domain, with remaining parts taken from reference TRBV19 and TRBJ1-2, reads DGGITQSPKYLFRKEGQNVTLSCEQNLNHDAMYWYRQDPGQGLRLIYYSQIVNDFQKGDIAEGYSVSREKKESFPLTVTSAQKNPTAFYLCASSKTQENYGYTFGSGTRLTVV.

CDR3 nucleotides: TGTGCCAGCTTGAGTTATAGCAATCAGCCCCAGCATTTT. This codes for CASLSYSNQPQHF. The chain employs TRBV6-1 and TRBJ1-5, with D uncertain. Germline values: CDR1 MNHNS, CDR2 SASEGT. This CDR3 comprises 13 residues. V lost 8 bases and J 0 bases, leaving 8 bases between the germline ends.

This clone was picked up a small number of times. This chain joins TRBV30 and TRBJ2-5; D is perhaps TRBD2 (5 bases). With 1 base removed from V and 3 bases from J, the gap between germline ends came to 18 bases. The length of the CDR3 is 16 residues. Germline V CDR1 and CDR2: GTSNPN, SVGIG (reference sequence). CDR3 in amino acids: CAWSDDWTGRKETQYF. In DNA, the CDR3 is TGTGCCTGGAGTGATGATTGGACTGGGCGGAAAGAGACCCAGTACTTC.

This clone occurred a few times. V and J are TRBV30 and TRBJ2-5; no clear D. Germline CDR1 and CDR2: GTSNPN and SVGIG (reference sequence). The CDR3 covers 12 residues. V was clipped by 0 bases and J by 5 bases, with 7 bases between them. The CDR3 DNA reads TGTGCCTGGAGTGTAAGTGAGGAGACCCAGTACTTC. Protein: CAWSVSEETQYF.

V gene TRBV19 combines with J gene TRBJ2-1; TRBD1 agrees at 9 bases. The CDR3 length is 14 residues. V shed 5 bases and J 3 bases; nucleotides not matched to a gene: 2. Germline lookup yields CDR1 LNHDA and CDR2 SQIVND (reference sequence). The CDR3 is CASSLGQGYNEQFF. DNA of the CDR3: TGTGCCAGTAGTTTGGGACAGGGCTACAATGAGCAGTTCTTC.

A few counts support this clone. J is TRBJ2-1 and V is TRBV30; 14 bases align to TRBD2. After removal of 6 bases from V and 5 bases from J, the junction contained 6 bases not matched to a gene. CDR3 length: 15 amino acids. Germline CDR1 is GTSNPN and CDR2 is SVGIG (reference sequence). This chain's CDR3 is CACPGTSGSNNEQFF. In DNA form, the CDR3 reads TGTGCCTGCCCTGGGACTAGCGGGAGTAACAATGAGCAGTTCTTC.

The chain carries TRBV6-5 and TRBJ2-5; TRBD2 aligns across 7 bases. V lost 6 bases, J lost 5 bases, and 3 bases stayed unmatched. The germline V gene encodes CDR1 MNHEY and CDR2 SVGAGI. This CDR3 spans 12 amino acids. CDR3 nucleotide sequence: TGTGCCAGCAGAGCGGGGCACGAGACCCAGTACTTC. Protein: CASRAGHETQYF.

This clone has a handful of counts. CDR3 region: CASGGTGGAYNEQFF. The DNA of the CDR3 is TGTGCCAGCGGTGGCACAGGGGGGGCCTACAATGAGCAGTTCTTC. The chain links TRBV28 to TRBJ2-1, with D perhaps TRBD1 (8 bases). The CDR3 loop spans 15 amino acids. The ends were cut back, 8 bases at V and 2 bases at J, with 16 bases in the middle. Germline lookup yields CDR1 MDHEN and CDR2 SYDVKM.

This clone was counted only a few times. V is TRBV6-1 and J is TRBJ2-7; 10 bases are a match to TRBD2. CDR3 size: 14 residues. Germline loops: CDR1 MNHNS, CDR2 SASEGT. V was clipped by 5 bases and J by 5 bases; unmatched bases: 6. The chain's CDR3 is CASSSSGSLHEQYF. Here the CDR3 DNA reads TGTGCCAGCAGTTCTAGCGGGAGCCTCCACGAGCAGTACTTC.

The V call is TRBV6-6, the J call TRBJ2-7; unclear D gene. The CDR3 contains 11 residues. Between the trimmed V and J ends, which lost 5 bases and 7 bases, there was a span of 9 bases. Germline lookup yields CDR1 MNHNY and CDR2 SVGAGI (reference sequence). CDR3 DNA: TGTGCCAGCAGTCCTTCCGGGGAGCAGTACTTC. This sequence encodes CASSPSGEQYF.

V is TRBV29-1 and J is TRBJ2-1, with a possible D match to TRBD2 (6 bases). The CDR3 covers 14 residues. CDR1 is SQVTM, CDR2 ANQGSEA, per germline. Trimming shortened V by 2 bases and J by 5 bases, and 13 bases separated the two germline ends. As DNA, the CDR3 is TGCAGCGTTGAAATCGCGGGGCGTCACAATGAGCAGTTCTTC. This gives the protein CSVEIAGRHNEQFF.

Only a few counts were recorded for this clone. V is TRBV7-2 and J is TRBJ2-2; 10 bases fit TRBD2. Germline V lookup: CDR1 SGHTA, CDR2 FQGNSA. The CDR3 spans 16 residues. Trimming at V came to 1 base and at J to 5 bases, leaving 4 bases not matched to a gene. The DNA of the CDR3 is TGTGCCAGCAGCTTAGATGGGACTAGCGTAACCGGGGAGCTGTTTTTT. Protein sequence: CASSLDGTSVTGELFF. Complete variable domain (other parts from reference TRBV7-2 and TRBJ2-2): GAGVSQSPSNKVTEKGKDVELRCDPISGHTALYWYRQSLGQGLEFLIYFQGNSAPDKSGLPSDRFSAERTGGSVSTLTIQRTQQEDSAVYLCASSLDGTSVTGELFFGEGSRLTVL.

The gene calls are TRBV18 and TRBJ2-4; the D gene is possibly TRBD1 (6 bases). The V gene's germline CDR1 is KGHSH and CDR2 LQKENI. The CDR3 has 17 residues. V lost 3 bases and J lost 0, with 15 bases in between. The CDR3 spells CASSPDSSNVAKNIQYF. For the CDR3, the DNA is TGTGCCAGCTCACCGGACAGTTCGAACGTAGCCAAAAACATTCAGTACTTC.

This clone has only a few counts. The chain couples TRBV6-5 to TRBJ2-1, with a weak D call TRBD1 (5 bases). The CDR3 length is 15 residues. The germline gives CDR1 MNHEY, CDR2 SVGAGI. V gave up 5 bases and J gave up 7 bases, with 18 bases separating them. CDR3 amino acids: CASSRTRGKVNEQFF. The CDR3 DNA follows: TGTGCCAGCAGTCGGACAAGGGGTAAAGTGAATGAGCAGTTCTTC.

This clone showed up just a few times. The chain carries TRBV7-2 and TRBJ1-2, with D unclear. Trimming left V 1 base short and J 1 base short, with 16 bases between. CDR1 SGHTA and CDR2 FQGNSA come from the germline V gene. The CDR3 sequence is 17 residues long. The CDR3 is CASSLGGQALDNYGYTF. CDR3 nucleotide sequence: TGTGCCAGCAGCTTAGGCGGGCAGGCGCTCGATAACTATGGCTACACCTTC.

The V and J genes are TRBV18 and TRBJ1-2, with TRBD1 identical over 9 bases. The CDR3 loop spans 14 amino acids. The ends lost 1 base at V and 5 bases at J; junction bases unmatched: 2. Per germline, CDR1 KGHSH and CDR2 LQKENI. CDR3: CASSPQDRGYGYTF. The CDR3 DNA follows: TGTGCCAGCTCACCACAGGACAGGGGATATGGCTACACCTTC.